This T cell receptor (beta chain) came from a study of T cells in Graves' hyperthyroidism and ophthalmopathy. Patients having uncontrolled infection, another autoimmune disease, pregnancy or lactation were not included. The germline gives CDR1 ENHRY, CDR2 SYGVKD. V shed 7 bases and J 2 bases; nucleotides not matched to a gene: 13. This CDR3 spans 18 amino acids. The source material, RNA transcripts, was used to amplify TCR beta CDR3 regions. The HTBI primer set served for first-round RT-PCR of the TCR CDR3. TCRdb processed the multiplex PCR reads anew with MiXCR; each CDR3 protein has one entry. This repertoire shows around 350,000 distinct CDR3 sequences, about a fifth found once; its top ten account for 3% to 4%. Regarding the study as a whole: The model anticipated ophthalmopathy a median about six months pre-onset. Peripheral blood also featured most of the thyroid clonotypes expanded above 0.001.

At least ten counts were recorded for this clonotype. Its antigen is not known. This sequence originates from a young woman with Graves' hyperthyroidism. Sequenced input: blood. This rearrangement joins TRBV10-3 to TRBJ2-2, with 10 bases lining up with TRBD1. The CDR3 sequence is CAITGDRGSEPNTGELFF. Here the CDR3 DNA reads TGTGCCATCACCGGGGACAGGGGAAGTGAACCTAACACCGGGGAGCTGTTTTTT.